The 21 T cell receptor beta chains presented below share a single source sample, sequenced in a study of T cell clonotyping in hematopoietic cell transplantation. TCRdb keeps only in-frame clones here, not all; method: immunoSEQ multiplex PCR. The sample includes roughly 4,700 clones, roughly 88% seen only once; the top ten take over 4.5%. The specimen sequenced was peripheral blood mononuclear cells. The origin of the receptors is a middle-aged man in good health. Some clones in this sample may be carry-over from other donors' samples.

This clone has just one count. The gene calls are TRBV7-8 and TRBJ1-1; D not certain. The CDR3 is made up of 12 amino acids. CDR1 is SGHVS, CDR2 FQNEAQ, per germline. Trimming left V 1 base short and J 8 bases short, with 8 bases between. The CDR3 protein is CASSLVKLEAFF. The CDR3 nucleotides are TGTGCCAGCAGCTTAGTTAAGTTGGAAGCTTTCTTT.

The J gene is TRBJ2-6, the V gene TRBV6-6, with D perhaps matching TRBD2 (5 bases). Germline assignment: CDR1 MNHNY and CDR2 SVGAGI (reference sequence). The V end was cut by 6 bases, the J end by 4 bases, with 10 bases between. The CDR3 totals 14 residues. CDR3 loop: CASRGGWGANVLTF. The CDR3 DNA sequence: TGTGCCAGCAGAGGCGGGTGGGGGGCCAACGTCCTGACTTTC.

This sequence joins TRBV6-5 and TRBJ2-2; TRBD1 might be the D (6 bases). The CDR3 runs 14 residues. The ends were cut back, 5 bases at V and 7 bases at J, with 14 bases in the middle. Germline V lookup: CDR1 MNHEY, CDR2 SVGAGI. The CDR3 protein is CASSRDRFNGELFF. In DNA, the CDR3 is TGTGCCAGCAGTCGCGACAGGTTCAACGGGGAGCTGTTTTTT.

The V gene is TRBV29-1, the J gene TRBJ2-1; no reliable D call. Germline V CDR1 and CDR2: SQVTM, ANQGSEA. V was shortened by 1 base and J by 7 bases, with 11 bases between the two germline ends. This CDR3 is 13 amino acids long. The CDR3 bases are TGCAGCGTTGAAGGGTGGCAGAGGAATGAGCAGTTCTTC. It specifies CSVEGWQRNEQFF.

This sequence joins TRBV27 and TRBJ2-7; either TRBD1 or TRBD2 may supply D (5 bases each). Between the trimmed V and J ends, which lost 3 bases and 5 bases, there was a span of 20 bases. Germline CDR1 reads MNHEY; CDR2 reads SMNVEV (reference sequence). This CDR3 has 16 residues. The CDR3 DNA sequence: TGTGCCAGCAGTTTGGAATCGACCGGGACCCTTAACGAGCAGTACTTC. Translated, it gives CASSLESTGTLNEQYF.

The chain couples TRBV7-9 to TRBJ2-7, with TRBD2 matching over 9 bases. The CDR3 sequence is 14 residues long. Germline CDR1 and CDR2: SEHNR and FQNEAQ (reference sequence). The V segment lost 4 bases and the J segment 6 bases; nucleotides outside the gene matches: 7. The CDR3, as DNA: TGTGCCAGCAGCTCACCGGGACTAGCCCGCGAGCAGTACTTC. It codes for CASSSPGLAREQYF.

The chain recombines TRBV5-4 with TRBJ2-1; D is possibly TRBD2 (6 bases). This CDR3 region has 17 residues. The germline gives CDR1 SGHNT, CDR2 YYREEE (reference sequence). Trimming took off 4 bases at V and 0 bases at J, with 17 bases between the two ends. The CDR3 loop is CASSAIYGGSSYNEQFF. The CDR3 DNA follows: TGTGCCAGCAGCGCAATCTACGGGGGAAGCTCCTACAATGAGCAGTTCTTC. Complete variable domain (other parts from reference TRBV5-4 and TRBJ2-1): ETGVTQSPTHLIKTRGQQVTLRCSSQSGHNTVSWYQQALGQGPQFIFQYYREEENGRGNFPPRFSGLQFPNYSSELNVNALELDDSALYLCASSAIYGGSSYNEQFFGPGTRLTVL.

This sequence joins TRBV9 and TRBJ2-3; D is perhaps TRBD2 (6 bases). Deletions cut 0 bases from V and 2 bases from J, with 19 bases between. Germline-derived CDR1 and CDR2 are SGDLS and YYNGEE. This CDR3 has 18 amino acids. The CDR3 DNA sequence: TGTGCCAGCAGCGTAGGGGCGGGTAGCGGCACCCACACAGATACGCAGTATTTT. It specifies CASSVGAGSGTHTDTQYF. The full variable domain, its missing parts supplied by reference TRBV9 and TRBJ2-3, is DSGVTQTPKHLITATGQRVTLRCSPRSGDLSVYWYQQSLDQGLQFLIQYYNGEERAKGNILERFSAQQFPDLHSELNLSSLELGDSALYFCASSVGAGSGTHTDTQYFGPGTRLTVL.

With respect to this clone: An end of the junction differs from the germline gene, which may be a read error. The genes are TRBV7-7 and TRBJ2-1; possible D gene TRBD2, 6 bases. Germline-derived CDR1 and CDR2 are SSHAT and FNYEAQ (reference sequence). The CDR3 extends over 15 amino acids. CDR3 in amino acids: CASSPHGAGSNEQFF. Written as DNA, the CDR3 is TGTGCTAGCAGCCCCCACGGGGCGGGGAGCAATGAGCAGTTCTTC. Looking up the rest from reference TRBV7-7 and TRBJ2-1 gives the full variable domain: GAGVSQSPRYKVTKRGQDVTLRCDPISSHATLYWYQQALGQGPEFLTYFNYEAQPDKSGLPSDRFSAERPEGSISTLTIQRTEQRDSAMYRCASSPHGAGSNEQFFGPGTRLTVL.

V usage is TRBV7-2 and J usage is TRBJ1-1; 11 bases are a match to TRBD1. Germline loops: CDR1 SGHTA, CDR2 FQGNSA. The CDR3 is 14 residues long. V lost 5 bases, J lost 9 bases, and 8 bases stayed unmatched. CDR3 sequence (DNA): TGTGCCAGCAGCCCCCGGCGGACAGGGGGCAAAGCTTTCTTT. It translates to CASSPRRTGGKAFF.

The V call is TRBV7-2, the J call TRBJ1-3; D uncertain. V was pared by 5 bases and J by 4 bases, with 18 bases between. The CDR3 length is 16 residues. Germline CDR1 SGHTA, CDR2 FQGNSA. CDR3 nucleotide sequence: TGTGCCAGCAGCCCTCGCCTTTGGCCGACGGGAAACACCATATATTTT. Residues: CASSPRLWPTGNTIYF.

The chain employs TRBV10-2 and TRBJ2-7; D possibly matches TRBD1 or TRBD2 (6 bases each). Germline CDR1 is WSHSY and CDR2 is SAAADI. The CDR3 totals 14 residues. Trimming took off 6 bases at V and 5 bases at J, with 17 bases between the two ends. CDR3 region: CASSLRYGGDEQYF. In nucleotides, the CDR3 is TGCGCCAGCAGCTTGCGTTACGGGGGCGACGAGCAGTACTTC.

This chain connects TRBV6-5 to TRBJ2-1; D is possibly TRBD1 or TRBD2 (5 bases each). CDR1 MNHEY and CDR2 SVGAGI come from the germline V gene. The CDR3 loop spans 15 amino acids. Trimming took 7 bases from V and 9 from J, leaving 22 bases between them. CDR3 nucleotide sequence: TGTGCCAGCACTCTCCGGGGCAGGACCGGAGGTGAGCAGTTCTTC. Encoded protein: CASTLRGRTGGEQFF.

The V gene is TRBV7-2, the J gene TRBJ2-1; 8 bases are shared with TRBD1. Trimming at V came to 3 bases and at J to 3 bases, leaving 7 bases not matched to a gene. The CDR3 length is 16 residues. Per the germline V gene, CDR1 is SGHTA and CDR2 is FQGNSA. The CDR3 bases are TGTGCCAGCAGCTTCGAAGGAGGACAGGGCTACAATGAGCAGTTCTTC. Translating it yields CASSFEGGQGYNEQFF.

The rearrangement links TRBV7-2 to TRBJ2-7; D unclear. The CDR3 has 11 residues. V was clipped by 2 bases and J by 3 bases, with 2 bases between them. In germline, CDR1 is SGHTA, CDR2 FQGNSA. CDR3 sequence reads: CASSLRYEQYF. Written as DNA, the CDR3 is TGTGCCAGCAGCTTACGCTACGAGCAGTACTTC. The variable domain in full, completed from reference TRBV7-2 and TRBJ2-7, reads GAGVSQSPSNKVTEKGKDVELRCDPISGHTALYWYRQSLGQGLEFLIYFQGNSAPDKSGLPSDRFSAERTGGSVSTLTIQRTQQEDSAVYLCASSLRYEQYFGPGTRLTVT.

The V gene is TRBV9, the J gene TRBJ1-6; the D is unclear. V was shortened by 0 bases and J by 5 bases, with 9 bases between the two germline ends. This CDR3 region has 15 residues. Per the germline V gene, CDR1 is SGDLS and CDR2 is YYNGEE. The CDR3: CASSVGVRNNSPLHF. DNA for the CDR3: TGTGCCAGCAGCGTAGGCGTAAGAAATAATTCACCCCTCCACTTT.

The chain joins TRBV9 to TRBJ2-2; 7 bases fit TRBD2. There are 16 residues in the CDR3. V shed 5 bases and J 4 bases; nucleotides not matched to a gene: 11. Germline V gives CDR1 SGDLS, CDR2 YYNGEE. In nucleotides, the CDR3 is TGTGCCAGCAGTCCGGCGGGAGTAGCCGGCACCGGGGAGCTGTTTTTT. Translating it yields CASSPAGVAGTGELFF.

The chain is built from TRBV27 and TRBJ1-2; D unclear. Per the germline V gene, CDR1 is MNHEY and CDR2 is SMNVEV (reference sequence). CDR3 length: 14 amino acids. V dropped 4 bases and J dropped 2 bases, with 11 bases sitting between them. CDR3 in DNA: TGTGCCAGCAGTTCTGCCGCTGGGAACTATGGCTACACCTTC. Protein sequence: CASSSAAGNYGYTF.

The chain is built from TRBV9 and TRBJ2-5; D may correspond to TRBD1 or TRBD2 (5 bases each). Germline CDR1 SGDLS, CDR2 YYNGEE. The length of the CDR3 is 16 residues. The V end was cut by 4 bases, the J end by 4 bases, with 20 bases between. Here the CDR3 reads CASSPRGWGTPETQYF. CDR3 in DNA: TGTGCCAGCAGCCCTCGAGGATGGGGGACCCCAGAGACCCAGTACTTC.

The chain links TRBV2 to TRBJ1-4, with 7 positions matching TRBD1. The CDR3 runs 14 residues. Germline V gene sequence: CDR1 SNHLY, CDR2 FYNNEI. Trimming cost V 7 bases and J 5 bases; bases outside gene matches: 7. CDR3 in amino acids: CASTLQGSNEKLFF. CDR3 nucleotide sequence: TGTGCCAGCACCCTACAGGGGTCAAATGAAAAACTGTTTTTT.

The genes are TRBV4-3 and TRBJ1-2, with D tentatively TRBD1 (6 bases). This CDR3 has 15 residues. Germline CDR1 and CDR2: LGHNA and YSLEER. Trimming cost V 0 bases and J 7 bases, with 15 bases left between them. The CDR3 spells CASSQDRGGAGGYTF. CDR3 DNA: TGCGCCAGCAGCCAAGATCGGGGGGGCGCGGGTGGCTACACCTTC.